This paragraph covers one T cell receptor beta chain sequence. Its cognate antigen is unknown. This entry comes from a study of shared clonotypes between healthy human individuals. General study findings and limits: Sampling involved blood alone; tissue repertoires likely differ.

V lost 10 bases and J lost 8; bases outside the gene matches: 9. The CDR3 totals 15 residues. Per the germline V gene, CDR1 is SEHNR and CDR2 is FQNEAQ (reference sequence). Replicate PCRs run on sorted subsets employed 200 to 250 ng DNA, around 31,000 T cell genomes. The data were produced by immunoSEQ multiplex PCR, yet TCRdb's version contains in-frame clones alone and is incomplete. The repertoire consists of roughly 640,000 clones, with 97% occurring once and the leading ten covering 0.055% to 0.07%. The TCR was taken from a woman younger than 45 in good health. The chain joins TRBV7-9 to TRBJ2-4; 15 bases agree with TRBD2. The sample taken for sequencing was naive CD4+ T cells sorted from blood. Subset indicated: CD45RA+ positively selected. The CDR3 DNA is TGTGCCATGGGGGGACTAGCGGGAGGCCCAGACATTCAGTACTTC. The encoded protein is CAMGGLAGGPDIQYF.